These 8 T cell receptor beta chains were sequenced from one sample in a study of cytomegalovirus exposure and HLA in healthy donors. The PCR had 60 Vbeta and 13 Jbeta primers. Clones were sequenced by immunoSEQ multiplex PCR, and TCRdb holds only the in-frame ones, with some missing. In the table there are roughly 150,000 clones, 82% of which are singletons. Sample: PBMCs. The source of these receptors is a woman aged 45-65 years in good health and CMV-seropositive.

V gene TRBV18 combines with J gene TRBJ2-7, with unresolved D. The length of the CDR3 is 13 residues. CDR1 KGHSH and CDR2 LQKENI come from the germline V gene. V was clipped by 6 bases and J by 2 bases, with 11 bases between them. The CDR3 sequence is CASSLPTTYEQYF. The CDR3 region has the DNA TGTGCCAGCTCTCTACCCACGACCTACGAGCAGTACTTC.

The V and J genes are TRBV19 and TRBJ1-5, with D perhaps TRBD1 (5 bases). Germline V gene data show CDR1 as LNHDA and CDR2 as SQIVND (reference sequence). With 3 bases removed from V and 3 bases from J, the gap between germline ends came to 9 bases. CDR3 length: 14 residues. In DNA form, the CDR3 reads TGTGCCAGTAGTATTCTACAGGACAATCAGCCCCAGCATTTT. Translating it yields CASSILQDNQPQHF. Variable domain in full (rest from reference TRBV19 and TRBJ1-5): DGGITQSPKYLFRKEGQNVTLSCEQNLNHDAMYWYRQDPGQGLRLIYYSQIVNDFQKGDIAEGYSVSREKKESFPLTVTSAQKNPTAFYLCASSILQDNQPQHFGDGTRLSIL.

The chain carries TRBV29-1 and TRBJ1-3, with D unresolved. Germline V gene sequence: CDR1 SQVTM, CDR2 ANQGSEA. Deletions cut 1 base from V and 4 bases from J, with 14 bases between. The CDR3 totals 15 residues. DNA of the CDR3: TGCAGCGTTGAAGGAACCAAGGGAGGAGGAAACACCATATATTTT. It yields the protein CSVEGTKGGGNTIYF.

The chain recombines TRBV6-5 with TRBJ2-3; the D gene is possibly TRBD2 (6 bases). Germline CDR1 MNHEY, CDR2 SVGAGI. The CDR3 totals 13 residues. V was trimmed by 7 bases and J by 1 base, leaving 9 bases between them. CDR3 nucleotide sequence: TGTGCCAGCATCGGGAGAGGCACAGATACGCAGTATTTT. Translated: CASIGRGTDTQYF.

The chain uses TRBV14 and TRBJ1-3; no definite D call. The CDR3 runs 15 residues. Trimming removed 1 base at V and 3 bases at J, with 10 bases between. Germline values: CDR1 SGHDN, CDR2 FVKESK. The CDR3 protein is CASSQGLGNGNTIYF. CDR3 coding DNA: TGTGCCAGCAGCCAAGGCCTAGGCAATGGAAACACCATATATTTT.

The V call is TRBV29-1, the J call TRBJ2-5; a weak D match, TRBD2 (7 bases). V was pared by 7 bases and J by 3 bases, with 15 bases between. There are 13 residues in the CDR3. From germline, CDR1 is SQVTM and CDR2 ANQGSEA. The chain's CDR3 is CSAPGGREETQYF. In DNA form, the CDR3 reads TGCAGCGCTCCGGGGGGCCGTGAAGAGACCCAGTACTTC.

J is TRBJ2-2 and V is TRBV5-1; 16 bases agree with TRBD2. From germline, CDR1 is SGHRS and CDR2 YFSETQ. The CDR3 loop spans 18 amino acids. Losses at the gene ends were 4 bases for V and 1 base for J; bases not matched to a gene: 4. CDR3 coding DNA: TGCGCCAGCAGCCCGGGACTAGCGGGGGGGCGGAACACCGGGGAGCTGTTTTTT. The encoded protein is CASSPGLAGGRNTGELFF.

This clone was picked up a small number of times. The chain combines TRBV7-9 with TRBJ2-3; D possibly corresponds to TRBD2 (5 bases). The CDR3 has 14 residues. V gave up 0 bases and J gave up 5 bases, with 9 bases separating them. The germline V gene has CDR1 SEHNR and CDR2 FQNEAQ (reference sequence). CDR3 nucleotide sequence: TGTGCCAGCAGCTTAGCGGGAGAAGGAGATACGCAGTATTTT. This gives the protein CASSLAGEGDTQYF.